This T cell receptor beta chain was found in a study of blood T cell repertoires in COVID-19. Across the whole study: The United States, Italy and Spain supplied acute and convalescent COVID-19 samples.

Seattle-derived patients entered the study during active infection and were followed longitudinally. The CDR3 has 12 residues. Germline values: CDR1 MDHEN, CDR2 SYDVKM. The V gene lost 7 bases and the J gene lost 1 base, with 7 bases spanning the gap. The assay was immunoSEQ multiplex PCR, and TCRdb's table has in-frame clones only and misses some. Of roughly 160,000 clones in the sample, 85% were seen once. The origin of this receptor is a woman in her forties or fifties with COVID-19, enrolled during active disease. The genes are TRBV28 and TRBJ1-1, with D unresolved. The sequencing sample was made of peripheral blood. The CDR3 nucleotides read TGTGCCAGCACCCAAAAGAACACTGAAGCTTTCTTT. Encoded protein: CASTQKNTEAFF.